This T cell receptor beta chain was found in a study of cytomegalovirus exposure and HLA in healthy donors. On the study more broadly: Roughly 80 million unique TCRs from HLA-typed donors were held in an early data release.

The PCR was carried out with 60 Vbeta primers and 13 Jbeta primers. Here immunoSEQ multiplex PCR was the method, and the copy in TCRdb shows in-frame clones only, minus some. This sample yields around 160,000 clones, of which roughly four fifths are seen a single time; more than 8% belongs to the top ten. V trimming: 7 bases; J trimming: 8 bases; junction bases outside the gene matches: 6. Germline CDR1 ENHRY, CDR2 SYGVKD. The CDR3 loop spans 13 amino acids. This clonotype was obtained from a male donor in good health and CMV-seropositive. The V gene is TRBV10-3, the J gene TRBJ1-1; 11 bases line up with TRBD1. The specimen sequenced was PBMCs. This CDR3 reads CAITGTGGGEAFF. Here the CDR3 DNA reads TGTGCCATCACCGGGACAGGGGGAGGAGAAGCTTTCTTT.